This TCR beta chain emerged from a study of T-cell reconstitution after alpha-beta-depleted transplantation in children. Study-level results: Hyperexpanded clones declined; after one year, newly produced T cells mostly supplied diversity. By about two months after transplant, alpha-beta T cells reportedly arose from several hundred graft clones that had expanded. Some patients showed high day-60 TCRbeta diversity, which derived from surviving recipient T cells and thymic progenitors.

Library preparation (for TCRbeta) was performed with unique molecular identifiers. TCRdb redid the calling of the PCR reads with MiXCR, one entry per CDR3 protein. The sample carries about 980,000 distinct CDR3 sequences, about 31% recorded once. This CDR3 contains 12 residues. V gave up 4 bases and J gave up 7 bases, with 8 bases separating them. Comments on this clonotype: Its antigen is unidentified.

The chain links TRBV12-3 or TRBV12-4 to TRBJ2-1; D uncertain. Material: PBMCs, mostly from graft donor cells, obtained 360 days after TCRalphabeta/CD19-depleted stem cell transplant. This clonotype was obtained from a boy younger than two who had a stem cell transplant for SCID, so the T cells may come from the graft donor. CDR3 bases: TGTGCCAGCAGTTCTCCCAAAAATGAGCAGTTCTTC. Amino acids: CASSSPKNEQFF.